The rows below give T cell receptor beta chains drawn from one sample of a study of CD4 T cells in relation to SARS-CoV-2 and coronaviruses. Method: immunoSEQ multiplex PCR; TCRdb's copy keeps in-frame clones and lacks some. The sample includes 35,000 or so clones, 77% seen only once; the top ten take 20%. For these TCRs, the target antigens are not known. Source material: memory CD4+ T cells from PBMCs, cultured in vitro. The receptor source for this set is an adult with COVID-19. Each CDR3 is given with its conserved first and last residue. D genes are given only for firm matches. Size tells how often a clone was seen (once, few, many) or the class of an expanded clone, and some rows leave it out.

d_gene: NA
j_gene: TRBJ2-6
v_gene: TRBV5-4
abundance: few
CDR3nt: TGTGCCAGCAGCTTGGACCGAACTGGGGCCAACGTCCTGACTTTC
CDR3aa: CASSLDRTGANVLTF

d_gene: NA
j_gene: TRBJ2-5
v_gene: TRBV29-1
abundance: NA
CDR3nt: TGCAGCGGAAGCCGGGACTGGGGCGGGGAGACCCAGTACTTC
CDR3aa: CSGSRDWGGETQYF

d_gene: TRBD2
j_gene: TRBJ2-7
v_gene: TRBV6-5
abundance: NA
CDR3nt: TGTGCCAGCGCCCCGACTAGCGGGAGGCAAGACGAGCAGTACTTC
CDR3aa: CASAPTSGRQDEQYF

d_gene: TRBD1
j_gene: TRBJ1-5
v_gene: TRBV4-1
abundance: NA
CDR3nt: TGCGCCAGCAGCCAAGATCGGGACAGGGGTCCTCTACCCCAGCATTTT
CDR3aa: CASSQDRDRGPLPQHF

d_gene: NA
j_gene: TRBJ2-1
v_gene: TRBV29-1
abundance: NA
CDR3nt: TGCAGCGTTGATAGGACTAATACAAACAATGAGCAGTTCTTC
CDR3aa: CSVDRTNTNNEQFF

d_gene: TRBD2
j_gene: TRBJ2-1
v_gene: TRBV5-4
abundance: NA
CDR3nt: TGTGCCAGCAGCGTATTAGCGGGGATAAACAATGAGCAGTTCTTC
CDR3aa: CASSVLAGINNEQFF

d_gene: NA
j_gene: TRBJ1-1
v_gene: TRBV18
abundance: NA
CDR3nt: TGTGCCAGCTCACTTAATAACCCCACTGAAGCTTTCTTT
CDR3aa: CASSLNNPTEAFF

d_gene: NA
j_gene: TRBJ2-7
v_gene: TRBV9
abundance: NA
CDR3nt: TGTGCCAGCAGTGGGAGCGGACAAATGTACGAGCAGTACTTC
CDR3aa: CASSGSGQMYEQYF

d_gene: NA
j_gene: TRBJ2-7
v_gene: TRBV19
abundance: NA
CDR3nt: TGTGCCAGTAGTATAGACGGGAGCGGTGGATACGAGCAGTACTTC
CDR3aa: CASSIDGSGGYEQYF

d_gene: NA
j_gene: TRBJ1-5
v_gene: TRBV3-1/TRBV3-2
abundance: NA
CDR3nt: TGTGCCAGCAGCCTGGGAACAGAGTTATATAGCAATCAGCCCCAGCATTTT
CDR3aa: CASSLGTELYSNQPQHF

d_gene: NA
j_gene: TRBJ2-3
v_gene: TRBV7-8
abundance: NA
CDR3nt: TGTGCCAGCAGCTTCGGGGCGCGTCAGGGTGGGACAGATACGCAGTATTTT
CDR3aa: CASSFGARQGGTDTQYF

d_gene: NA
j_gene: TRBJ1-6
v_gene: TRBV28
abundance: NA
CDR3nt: TGTGCCAGCAGGGACCTATTTAATTCACCCCTCCACTTT
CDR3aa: CASRDLFNSPLHF

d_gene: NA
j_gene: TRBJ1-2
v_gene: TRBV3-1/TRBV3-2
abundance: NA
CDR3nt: TGTGCCAGCAGCCAAGGAATAGAAAGCTATGGCTACACCTTC
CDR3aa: CASSQGIESYGYTF